This entry lists 9 T cell receptor beta chains sequenced from one sample in a study of T cell repertoires in cytomegalovirus infection. From the reads, TCRdb called clonotypes with MiXCR, one entry per CDR3 protein. Among 360,000 or so distinct CDR3 sequences listed, about 32% were seen once. These receptors are not linked to any known antigen. The sequenced sample was cultured PBMCs, obtained from culture after CMV antigen stimulation. These receptors came from a human donor in good health (CMV status not recorded). Some clones in this sample may be carry-over from other donors' samples.

This clonotype came up a few times. This chain joins TRBV28 and TRBJ1-2, with D hard to call. Trimming took 7 bases from V and 1 from J, leaving 7 bases between them. The CDR3 covers 12 residues. Per the germline V gene, CDR1 is MDHEN and CDR2 is SYDVKM. The CDR3, as DNA: TGTGCCAGCAATGACAATAACTATGGCTACACCTTC. This sequence encodes CASNDNNYGYTF.

The chain employs TRBV12-3 or TRBV12-4 and TRBJ2-7; tentatively, D is TRBD2 (5 bases). The CDR3 has 16 residues. Trimming took 7 bases from V and 5 from J, leaving 24 bases between them. The CDR3 sequence: CASMAGMSLGLDEQYF. CDR3 in DNA: TGTGCCAGCATGGCGGGTATGAGTTTGGGTCTCGACGAGCAGTACTTC.

The CDR3 spells CSAPRTSGSDTQYF. CDR3 sequence (DNA): TGCAGTGCGCCAAGGACTAGCGGATCAGATACGCAGTATTTT. This sequence joins TRBV20-1 and TRBJ2-3; 10 bases map to TRBD2. Germline V gene data show CDR1 as DFQATT and CDR2 as SNEGSKA (reference sequence). V trimming: 6 bases; J trimming: 4 bases; junction bases outside the gene matches: 7. This CDR3 contains 14 residues.

The CDR3 loop is CASSRAGQGAQETQYF. DNA for the CDR3: TGTGCCAGCAGTAGGGCCGGACAGGGGGCACAAGAGACCCAGTACTTC. This chain connects TRBV12-3 or TRBV12-4 to TRBJ2-5; TRBD1 matches at 11 bases. Trimming at V came to 5 bases and at J to 2 bases, leaving 7 bases not matched to a gene. The CDR3 extends over 16 amino acids.

This clonotype was seen a handful of times. This chain uses TRBV11-2 with TRBJ2-1; 10 bases are a match to TRBD2. Germline CDR1 and CDR2: SGHAT and FQNNGV. The V gene end was trimmed by 2 bases and the J gene end by 8 bases; junction bases not matched to a gene: 9. The CDR3 loop spans 16 amino acids. The CDR3 loop is CASSLNSGLAGDEQFF. Written as DNA, the CDR3 is TGTGCCAGCAGCTTAAATTCGGGGCTAGCGGGAGATGAGCAGTTCTTC.

V usage is TRBV19 and J usage is TRBJ1-5, with a tentative D call TRBD1 (5 bases). Trimming stripped 5 bases from V and 3 bases from J, with 20 bases between. Germline V lookup: CDR1 LNHDA, CDR2 SQIVND (reference sequence). The CDR3 has 17 residues. Here the CDR3 reads CASSVRGGRFANQPQHF. CDR3 sequence (DNA): TGTGCCAGTAGTGTGAGGGGTGGGCGATTCGCCAATCAGCCCCAGCATTTT.

The V and J genes are TRBV12-3 or TRBV12-4 and TRBJ1-6; unclear D gene. Trimming took off 5 bases at V and 8 bases at J, with 13 bases between the two ends. The CDR3 has 14 residues. Here the CDR3 reads CASSPWEGDSPLHF. In DNA form, the CDR3 reads TGTGCCAGCAGTCCCTGGGAGGGTGATTCACCCCTCCACTTT.

V is TRBV10-3 and J is TRBJ2-3, with 7 bases lining up with TRBD1. V was pared by 6 bases and J by 11 bases, with 8 bases of the junction left unmatched. This CDR3 is built from 12 residues. Germline values: CDR1 ENHRY, CDR2 SYGVKD. The CDR3 sequence: CAISGGQARQYF. The CDR3 DNA is TGTGCCATCAGCGGAGGACAGGCCCGGCAGTATTTT.

This clonotype turned up a few times. This chain connects TRBV24-1 to TRBJ2-3; 8 nucleotides align to TRBD1. The CDR3 covers 14 residues. V shed 4 bases and J 6 bases; nucleotides not matched to a gene: 5. Per germline, CDR1 KGHDR and CDR2 SFDVKD. CDR3 nucleotide sequence: TGTGCCACCAGTGAGGACAGGGCTACGGATACGCAGTATTTT. It encodes CATSEDRATDTQYF.